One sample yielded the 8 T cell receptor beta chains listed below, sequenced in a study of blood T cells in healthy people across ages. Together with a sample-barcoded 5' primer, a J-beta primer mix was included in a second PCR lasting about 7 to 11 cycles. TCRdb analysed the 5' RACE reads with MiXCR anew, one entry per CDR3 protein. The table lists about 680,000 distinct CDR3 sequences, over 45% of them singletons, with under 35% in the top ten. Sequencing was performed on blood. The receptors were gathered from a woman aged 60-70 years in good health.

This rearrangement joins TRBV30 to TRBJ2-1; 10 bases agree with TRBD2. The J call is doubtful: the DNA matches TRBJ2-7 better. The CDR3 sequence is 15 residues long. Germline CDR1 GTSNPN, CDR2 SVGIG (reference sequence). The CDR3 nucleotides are TGTGCCTGGAGTGGGCTAGCGGGAGTAGGCAATGAGCAGTACTTC. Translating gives CAWSGLAGVGNEQYF.

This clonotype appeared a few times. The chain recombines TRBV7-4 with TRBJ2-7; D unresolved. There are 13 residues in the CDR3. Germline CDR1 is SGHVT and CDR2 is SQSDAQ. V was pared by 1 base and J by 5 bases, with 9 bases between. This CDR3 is CASSLVLLDEQYF. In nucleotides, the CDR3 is TGTGCCAGCAGCTTAGTACTATTGGACGAGCAGTACTTC.

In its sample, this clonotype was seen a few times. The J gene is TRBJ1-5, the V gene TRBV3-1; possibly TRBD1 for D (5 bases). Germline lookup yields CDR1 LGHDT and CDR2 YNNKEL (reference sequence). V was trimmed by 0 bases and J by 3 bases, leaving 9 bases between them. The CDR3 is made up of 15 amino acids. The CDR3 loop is CASSQDGGSNQPQHF. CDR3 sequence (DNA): TGTGCCAGCAGCCAAGACGGGGGATCCAATCAGCCCCAGCATTTT.

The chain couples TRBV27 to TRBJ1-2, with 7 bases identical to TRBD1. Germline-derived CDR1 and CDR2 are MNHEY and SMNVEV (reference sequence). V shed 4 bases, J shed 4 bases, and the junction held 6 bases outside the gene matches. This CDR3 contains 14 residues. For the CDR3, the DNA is TGTGCCAGCAGTTGGACGGGACAGAGCTATGGCTACACCTTC. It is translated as CASSWTGQSYGYTF.

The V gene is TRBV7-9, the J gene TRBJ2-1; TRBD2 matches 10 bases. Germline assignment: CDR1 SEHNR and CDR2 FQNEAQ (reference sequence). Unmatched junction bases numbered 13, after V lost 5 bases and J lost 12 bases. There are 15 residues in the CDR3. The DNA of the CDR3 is TGTGCCAGCAGCCTAGGGGTAGCGGGAGGAATGGGGCAGTTCTTC. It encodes CASSLGVAGGMGQFF.

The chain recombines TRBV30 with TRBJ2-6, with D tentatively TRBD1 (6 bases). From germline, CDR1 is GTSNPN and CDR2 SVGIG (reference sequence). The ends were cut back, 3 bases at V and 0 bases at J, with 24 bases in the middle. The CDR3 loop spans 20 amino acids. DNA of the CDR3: TGTGCCTGGAGCCGAGCTAAGTTCGGGACAAGACGCTCTGGGGCCAACGTCCTGACTTTC. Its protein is CAWSRAKFGTRRSGANVLTF.

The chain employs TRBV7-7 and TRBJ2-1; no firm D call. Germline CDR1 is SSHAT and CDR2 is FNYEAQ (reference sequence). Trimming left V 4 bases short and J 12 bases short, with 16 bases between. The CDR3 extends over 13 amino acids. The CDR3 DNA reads TGTGCCAGCAGCTCAGCGACCCACGGCCGGCAGTTCTTC. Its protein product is CASSSATHGRQFF.

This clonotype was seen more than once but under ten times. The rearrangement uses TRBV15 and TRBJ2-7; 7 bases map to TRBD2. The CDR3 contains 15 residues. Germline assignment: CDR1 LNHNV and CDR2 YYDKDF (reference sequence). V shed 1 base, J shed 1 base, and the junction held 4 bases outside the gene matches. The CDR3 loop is CATSRGSAGSYEQYF. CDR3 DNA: TGTGCCACCAGCAGAGGGTCAGCGGGATCCTACGAGCAGTACTTC.